The source of this TCR beta chain is a study of graft-versus-host responses after intestinal transplantation. The sample holds a few counts of this clone. The researchers put roughly 200,000 CFSE-labeled responder cells into plates with roughly 200,000 irradiated, violet-dye-labeled stimulator cells. The assay was immunoSEQ multiplex PCR, and TCRdb's table has in-frame clones only and misses some. The sample consists of 20,000 to 25,000 clones, about two fifths of them appearing once. The germline V gene encodes CDR1 SGHVS and CDR2 FNYEAQ. The CDR3 sequence is 17 residues long. After removal of 4 bases from V and 4 bases from J, the junction contained 11 bases not matched to a gene.

The chain has TRBV7-6 and TRBJ2-1; 9 positions match TRBD2. Source: alloreactive CD8+ T cells from a mixed lymphocyte reaction culture, taken before transplantation. The subset here: CFSE-low proliferating T cells sorted from roughly six-day pre-transplant mixed lymphocyte reaction (GvH or HvG direction). This sequence was found in a human patient who was an organ donor for intestinal transplantation. The CDR3 DNA is TGTGCCAGCAGCTCTCGGCCCCGGACTAGCGCTTACAATGAGCAGTTCTTC. Its protein is CASSSRPRTSAYNEQFF.